A single sample gave rise to the 12 T cell receptor beta chains below, sequenced in a study of blood T cell repertoires in COVID-19. Clones were sequenced by immunoSEQ multiplex PCR, and TCRdb holds only the in-frame ones, with some missing. The sample has approximately 350,000 clones, approximately 86% seen once. Sequencing was carried out using peripheral blood. These receptors all come from a woman aged 55-69 years with COVID-19, enrolled during active disease.

The rearrangement uses TRBV18 and TRBJ1-1; possibly TRBD1 for D (5 bases). This CDR3 is 14 amino acids long. V dropped 4 bases and J dropped 8 bases, with 17 bases sitting between them. Germline V gene lookup returns CDR1 KGHSH and CDR2 LQKENI. CDR3 nucleotides: TGTGCCAGCTCACTACAGCCGGGACGGGAGGAAGCTTTCTTT. Protein sequence: CASSLQPGREEAFF.

V and J are TRBV10-1 and TRBJ2-3; 7 bases match TRBD2. The V and J ends lost 2 bases and 0 bases, in that order; junction bases with no gene match: 5. The germline gives CDR1 WNHNN, CDR2 SYGVQD (reference sequence). The CDR3 runs 16 residues. Here the CDR3 reads CASSEAGVASTDTQYF. The CDR3 DNA follows: TGCGCCAGCAGTGAGGCGGGGGTTGCTAGCACAGATACGCAGTATTTT.

The chain combines TRBV28 with TRBJ2-3; 9 nucleotides line up with TRBD1. The CDR3 is made up of 15 amino acids. CDR1 is MDHEN and CDR2 is SYDVKM in the germline V gene. V lost 6 bases, J lost 1 base, and 5 bases stayed unmatched. The CDR3 coding sequence is TGTGCCAGCAGAGGACAGGGGATGGGCACAGATACGCAGTATTTT. Its protein is CASRGQGMGTDTQYF. The full variable domain, completed using reference TRBV28 and TRBJ2-3, is DVKVTQSSRYLVKRTGEKVFLECVQDMDHENMFWYRQDPGLGLRLIYFSYDVKMKEKGDIPEGYSVSREKKERFSLILESASTNQTSMYLCASRGQGMGTDTQYFGPGTRLTVL.

The V gene is TRBV10-1, the J gene TRBJ2-7, with a possible D match to TRBD1 (6 bases). Per germline, CDR1 WNHNN and CDR2 SYGVQD (reference sequence). Trimming took 3 bases from V and 2 from J, leaving 14 bases between them. This CDR3 region has 15 residues. CDR3 DNA sequence: TGCGCCAGCAGTGATCCCGGGACATACCCCTACGAGCAGTACTTC. This translates into CASSDPGTYPYEQYF.

CDR3 sequence reads: CASSAQEMISTDTQYF. CDR3 nucleotide sequence: TGTGCCAGCAGCGCCCAAGAGATGATCAGCACAGATACGCAGTATTTT. V gene TRBV9 combines with J gene TRBJ2-3, with D unresolved. Trimming cost V 3 bases and J 0 bases, with 14 bases left between them. Germline V gives CDR1 SGDLS, CDR2 YYNGEE. The CDR3 sequence is 16 residues long.

This clone was observed once. A read error may produce the germline difference seen at one junction end. This chain connects TRBV27 to TRBJ1-2, with TRBD1 as a possible D gene (6 bases). Germline assignment: CDR1 MNHEY and CDR2 SMNVEV (reference sequence). The CDR3 is 13 residues long. CDR3 amino acids: CASSFGQTDGYTF. CDR3 DNA: TGTGCCAGCAGTTTTGGACAGACTGATGGGTACACCTTC.

The V and J genes are TRBV16 and TRBJ1-6, with D unclear. Germline loops: CDR1 KGHSY, CDR2 FQNENV. The germline V and J ends were trimmed by 0 bases and 9 bases, with 15 bases remaining between them. The CDR3 loop spans 16 amino acids. CDR3 nucleotide sequence: TGTGCCAGCAGCCAATCGGCCGGGTATATCTCTTCACCCCTCCACTTT. Its translation is CASSQSAGYISSPLHF.

The CDR3 DNA reads as TGCGCCAGCAGCCAGGCAGGGGCCGAGCAGTACTTC. Translation: CASSQAGAEQYF. This chain links TRBV5-1 with TRBJ2-7; maybe TRBD1 (6 bases). With 4 bases removed from V and 6 bases from J, the gap between germline ends came to 11 bases. The CDR3 loop spans 12 amino acids. CDR1 and CDR2 (germline): SGHRS, YFSETQ.

V gene TRBV7-9 combines with J gene TRBJ1-2, with D perhaps TRBD1 (6 bases). The V gene's germline CDR1 is SEHNR and CDR2 FQNEAQ (reference sequence). The ends were cut back, 5 bases at V and 4 bases at J, with 14 bases in the middle. The CDR3 runs 14 residues. The CDR3 is CASSATGSSYGYTF. CDR3 sequence (DNA): TGTGCCAGCAGCGCTACAGGGTCTAGCTATGGCTACACCTTC.

The gene calls are TRBV7-3 and TRBJ1-1, with D perhaps TRBD1 (6 bases). This CDR3 has 13 residues. The germline V gene encodes CDR1 SGHTA and CDR2 FQGTGA. V lost 0 bases, J lost 11 bases, and 13 bases lay in between. CDR3 region: CASSLTGGLMAFF. The CDR3 bases are TGTGCCAGCAGCTTAACCGGGGGGCTGATGGCTTTCTTT.

The J gene is TRBJ2-1, the V gene TRBV5-5; 8 bases match TRBD1. Losses at the gene ends were 3 bases for V and 5 bases for J; bases not matched to a gene: 7. Germline loops: CDR1 SGHKS, CDR2 YYEKEE (reference sequence). This CDR3 spans 15 amino acids. The CDR3 sequence: CASSSGQGVDNEQFF. In DNA form, the CDR3 reads TGTGCCAGCAGCTCCGGACAGGGTGTAGACAATGAGCAGTTCTTC. Looking up the rest from reference TRBV5-5 and TRBJ2-1 gives the full variable domain: DAGVTQSPTHLIKTRGQQVTLRCSPISGHKSVSWYQQVLGQGPQFIFQYYEKEERGRGNFPDRFSARQFPNYSSELNVNALLLGDSALYLCASSSGQGVDNEQFFGPGTRLTVL.

The J gene is TRBJ2-1, the V gene TRBV24-1; D is perhaps TRBD2 (6 bases). The CDR3 is 16 amino acids. Germline-derived CDR1 and CDR2 are KGHDR and SFDVKD. Trimming removed 4 bases from V and 9 bases from J, with 21 bases in between. The CDR3 is CATSDSGTRHPFEQFF. The CDR3 bases are TGTGCCACCAGTGACTCCGGGACTCGACACCCGTTTGAGCAGTTCTTC.